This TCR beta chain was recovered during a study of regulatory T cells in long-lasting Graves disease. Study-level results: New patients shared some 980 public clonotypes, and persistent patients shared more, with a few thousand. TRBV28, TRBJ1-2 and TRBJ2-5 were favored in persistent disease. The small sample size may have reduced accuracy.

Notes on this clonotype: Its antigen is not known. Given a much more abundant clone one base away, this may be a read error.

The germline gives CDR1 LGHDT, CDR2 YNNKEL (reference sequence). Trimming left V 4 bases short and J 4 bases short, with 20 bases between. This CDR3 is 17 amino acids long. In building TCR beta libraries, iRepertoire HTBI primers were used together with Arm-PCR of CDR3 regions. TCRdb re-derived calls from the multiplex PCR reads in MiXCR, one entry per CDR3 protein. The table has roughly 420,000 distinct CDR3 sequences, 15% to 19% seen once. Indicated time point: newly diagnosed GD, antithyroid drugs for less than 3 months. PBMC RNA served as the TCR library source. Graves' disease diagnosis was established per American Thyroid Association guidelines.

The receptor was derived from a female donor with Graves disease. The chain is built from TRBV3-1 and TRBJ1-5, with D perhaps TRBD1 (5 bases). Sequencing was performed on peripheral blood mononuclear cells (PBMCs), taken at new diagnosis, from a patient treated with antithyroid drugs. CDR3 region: CASSLTSGRQLNQPQHF. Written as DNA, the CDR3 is TGTGCCAGCAGCCTAACCTCCGGGAGACAGCTTAATCAGCCCCAGCATTTT.